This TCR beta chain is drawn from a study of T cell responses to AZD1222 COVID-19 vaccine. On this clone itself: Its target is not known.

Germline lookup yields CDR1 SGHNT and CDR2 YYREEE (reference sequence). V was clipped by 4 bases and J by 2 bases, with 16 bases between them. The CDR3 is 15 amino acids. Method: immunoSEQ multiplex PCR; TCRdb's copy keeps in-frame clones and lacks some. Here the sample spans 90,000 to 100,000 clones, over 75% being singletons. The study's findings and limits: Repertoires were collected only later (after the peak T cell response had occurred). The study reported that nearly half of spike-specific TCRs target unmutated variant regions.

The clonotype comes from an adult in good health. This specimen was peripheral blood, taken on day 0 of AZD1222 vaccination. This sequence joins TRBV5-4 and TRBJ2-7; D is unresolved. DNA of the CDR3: TGTGCCAGCAGCCTGTCCGGAGACGGAACCTACGAGCAGTACTTC. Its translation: CASSLSGDGTYEQYF.